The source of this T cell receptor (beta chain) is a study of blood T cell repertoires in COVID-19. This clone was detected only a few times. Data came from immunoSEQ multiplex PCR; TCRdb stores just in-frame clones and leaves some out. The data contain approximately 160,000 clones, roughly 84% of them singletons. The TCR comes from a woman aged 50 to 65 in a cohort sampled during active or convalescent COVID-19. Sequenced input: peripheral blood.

The CDR3 coding sequence is TGTGCCAGCAGTTACCTCGACAGGGGAGGATACGAGCAGTACTTC. It specifies CASSYLDRGGYEQYF. This sequence joins TRBV6-5 and TRBJ2-7; 8 bases line up with TRBD1. The germline gives CDR1 MNHEY, CDR2 SVGAGI. V shed 2 bases and J 4 bases; nucleotides not matched to a gene: 7. The CDR3 has 15 amino acids.